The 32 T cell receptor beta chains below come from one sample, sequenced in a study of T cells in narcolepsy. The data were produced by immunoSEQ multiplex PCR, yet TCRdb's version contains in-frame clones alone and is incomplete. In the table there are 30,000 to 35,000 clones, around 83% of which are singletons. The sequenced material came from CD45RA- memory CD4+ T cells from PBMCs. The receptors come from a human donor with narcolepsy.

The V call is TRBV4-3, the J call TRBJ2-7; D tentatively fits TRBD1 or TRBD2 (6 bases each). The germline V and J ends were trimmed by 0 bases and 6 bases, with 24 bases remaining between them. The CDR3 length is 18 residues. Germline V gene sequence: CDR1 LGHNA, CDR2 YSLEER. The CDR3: CASSQEGGFAAMVGEQYF. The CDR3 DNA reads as TGCGCCAGCAGCCAAGAAGGGGGGTTTGCGGCAATGGTCGGCGAGCAGTACTTC.

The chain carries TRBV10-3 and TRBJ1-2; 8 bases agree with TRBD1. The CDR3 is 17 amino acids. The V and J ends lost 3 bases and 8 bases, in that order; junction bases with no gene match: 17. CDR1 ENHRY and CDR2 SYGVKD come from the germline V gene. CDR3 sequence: CAISDTRGRVSSRGYTF. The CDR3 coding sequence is TGTGCCATCAGTGATACCAGGGGGCGCGTCTCTAGCCGGGGCTACACCTTC.

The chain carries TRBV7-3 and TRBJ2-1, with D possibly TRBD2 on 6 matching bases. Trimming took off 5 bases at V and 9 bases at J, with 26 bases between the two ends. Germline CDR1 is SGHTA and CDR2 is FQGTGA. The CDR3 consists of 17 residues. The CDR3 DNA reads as TGTGCCAGCAGCCCGCGAGGGAGGACTCCTCGTGCTGTTGAGCAGTTCTTC. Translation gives CASSPRGRTPRAVEQFF.

CDR3 in DNA: TGCGCCAGCAGCCGACGGACAGGGGACACTGAAGCTTTCTTT. This sequence encodes CASSRRTGDTEAFF. The J gene is TRBJ1-1, the V gene TRBV4-1, with TRBD1 matching 9 bases. Germline trimming cut 4 bases from V and 3 bases from J; bases unmatched to any gene: 3. From germline, CDR1 is MGHRA and CDR2 YSYEKL. The CDR3 totals 14 residues.

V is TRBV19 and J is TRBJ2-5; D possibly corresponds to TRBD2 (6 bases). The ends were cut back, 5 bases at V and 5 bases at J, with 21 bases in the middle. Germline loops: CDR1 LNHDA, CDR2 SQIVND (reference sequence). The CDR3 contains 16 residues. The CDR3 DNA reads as TGTGCCAGTAGTTGGGGCTTGGGGGGTACGGCGGAGACCCAGTACTTC. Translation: CASSWGLGGTAETQYF.

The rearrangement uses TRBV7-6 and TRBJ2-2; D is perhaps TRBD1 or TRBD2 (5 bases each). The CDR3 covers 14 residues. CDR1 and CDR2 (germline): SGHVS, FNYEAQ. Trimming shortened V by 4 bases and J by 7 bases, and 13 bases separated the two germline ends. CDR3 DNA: TGTGCCAGCAGCTGGGGACGGTCACGCGGGGAGCTGTTTTTT. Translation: CASSWGRSRGELFF.

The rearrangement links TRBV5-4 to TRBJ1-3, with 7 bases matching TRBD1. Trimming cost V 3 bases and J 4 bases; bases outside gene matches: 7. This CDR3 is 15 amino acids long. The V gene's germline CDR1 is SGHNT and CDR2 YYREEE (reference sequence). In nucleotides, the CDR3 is TGTGCCAGCAGCTCCGACAGGGTGGCCGGAAACACCATATATTTT. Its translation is CASSSDRVAGNTIYF.

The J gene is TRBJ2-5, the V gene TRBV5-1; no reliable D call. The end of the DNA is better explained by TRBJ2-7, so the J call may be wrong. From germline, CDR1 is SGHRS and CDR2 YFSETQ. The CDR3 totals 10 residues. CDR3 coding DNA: TGCGCCAGCAGCTCTAGCGAGCAGTACTTC. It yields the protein CASSSSEQYF.

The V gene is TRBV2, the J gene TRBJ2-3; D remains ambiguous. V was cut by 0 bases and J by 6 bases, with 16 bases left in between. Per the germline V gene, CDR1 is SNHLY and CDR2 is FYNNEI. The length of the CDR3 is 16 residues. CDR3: CASSEAKRSLGDTQYF. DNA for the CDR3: TGTGCCAGCAGTGAAGCAAAGAGGAGTCTTGGGGATACGCAGTATTTT.

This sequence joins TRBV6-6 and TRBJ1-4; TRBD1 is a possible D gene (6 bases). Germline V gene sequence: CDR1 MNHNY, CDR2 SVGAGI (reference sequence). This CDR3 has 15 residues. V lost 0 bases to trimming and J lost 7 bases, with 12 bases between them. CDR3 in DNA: TGTGCCAGCAGTTACTCCGGGCAGGGGAGTGAAAAACTGTTTTTT. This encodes CASSYSGQGSEKLFF.

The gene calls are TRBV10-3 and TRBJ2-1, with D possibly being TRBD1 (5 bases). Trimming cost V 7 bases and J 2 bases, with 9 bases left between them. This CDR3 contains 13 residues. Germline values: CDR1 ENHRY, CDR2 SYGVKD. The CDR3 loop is CAIKSGPYNEQFF. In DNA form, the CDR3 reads TGTGCCATCAAATCAGGGCCCTACAATGAGCAGTTCTTC.

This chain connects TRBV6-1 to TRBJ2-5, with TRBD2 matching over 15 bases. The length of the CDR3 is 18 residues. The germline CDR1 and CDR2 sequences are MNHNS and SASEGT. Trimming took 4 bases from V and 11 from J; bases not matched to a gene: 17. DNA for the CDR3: TGTGCCAGCAGTGGGCCGGGACTAGCGGGGGGAGGCCTGGTGGAGCAGTACTTC. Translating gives CASSGPGLAGGGLVEQYF.

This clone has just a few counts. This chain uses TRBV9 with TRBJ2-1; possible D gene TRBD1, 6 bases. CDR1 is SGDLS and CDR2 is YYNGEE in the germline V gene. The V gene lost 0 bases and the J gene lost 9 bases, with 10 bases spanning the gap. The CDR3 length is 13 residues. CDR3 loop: CASSVAGAGEQFF. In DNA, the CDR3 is TGTGCCAGCAGCGTAGCAGGGGCTGGTGAGCAGTTCTTC.

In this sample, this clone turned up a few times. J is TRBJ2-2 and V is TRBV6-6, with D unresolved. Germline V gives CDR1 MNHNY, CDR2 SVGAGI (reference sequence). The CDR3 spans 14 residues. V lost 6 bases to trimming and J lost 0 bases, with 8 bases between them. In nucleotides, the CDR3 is TGTGCCAGCAGCCCGAACCCGAACACCGGGGAGCTGTTTTTT. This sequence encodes CASSPNPNTGELFF.

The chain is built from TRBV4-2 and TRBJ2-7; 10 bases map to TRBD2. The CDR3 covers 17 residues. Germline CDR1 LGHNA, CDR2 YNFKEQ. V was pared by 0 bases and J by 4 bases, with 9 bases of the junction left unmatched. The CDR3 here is CASSQDPTSGETYEQYF. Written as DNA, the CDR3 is TGTGCCAGCAGCCAAGATCCCACTAGCGGGGAGACTTACGAGCAGTACTTC.

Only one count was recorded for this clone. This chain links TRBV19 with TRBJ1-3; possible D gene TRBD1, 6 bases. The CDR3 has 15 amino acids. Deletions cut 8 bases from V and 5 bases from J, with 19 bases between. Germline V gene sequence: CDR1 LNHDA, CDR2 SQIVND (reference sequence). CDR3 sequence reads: CASRPPQGTRNTIYF. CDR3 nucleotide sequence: TGTGCCAGTCGCCCCCCTCAGGGGACCCGAAACACCATATATTTT.

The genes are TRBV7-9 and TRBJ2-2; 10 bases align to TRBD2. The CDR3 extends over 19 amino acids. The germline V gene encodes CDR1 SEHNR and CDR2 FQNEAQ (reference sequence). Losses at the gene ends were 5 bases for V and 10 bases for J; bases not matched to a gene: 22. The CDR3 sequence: CASSLRDRRGLAESEELFF. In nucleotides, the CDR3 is TGTGCCAGCAGCCTTCGGGACAGACGAGGACTAGCGGAATCCGAGGAGCTGTTTTTT.

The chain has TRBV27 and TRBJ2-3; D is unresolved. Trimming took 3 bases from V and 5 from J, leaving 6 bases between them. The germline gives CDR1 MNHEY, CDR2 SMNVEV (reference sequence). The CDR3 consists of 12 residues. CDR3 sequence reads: CASSFRRDTQYF. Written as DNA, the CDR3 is TGTGCCAGCAGTTTCCGAAGAGATACGCAGTATTTT.

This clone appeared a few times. CDR3 DNA sequence: TGTGCCAGCAGTTCGGACATCGGCCTCAATCAGCCCCAGCATTTT. This encodes CASSSDIGLNQPQHF. The chain has TRBV6-5 and TRBJ1-5, with D tentatively TRBD1 (5 bases). V shed 4 bases and J shed 3 bases, with 13 bases lying between them. The CDR3 is 15 residues long. Germline loops: CDR1 MNHEY, CDR2 SVGAGI.

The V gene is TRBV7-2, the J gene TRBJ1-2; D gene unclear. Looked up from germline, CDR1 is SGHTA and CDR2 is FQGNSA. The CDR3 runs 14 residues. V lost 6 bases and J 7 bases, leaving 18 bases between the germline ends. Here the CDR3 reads CASSSAGEFRGYTF. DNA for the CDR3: TGTGCCAGCAGTTCAGCTGGGGAGTTCCGTGGCTACACCTTC.

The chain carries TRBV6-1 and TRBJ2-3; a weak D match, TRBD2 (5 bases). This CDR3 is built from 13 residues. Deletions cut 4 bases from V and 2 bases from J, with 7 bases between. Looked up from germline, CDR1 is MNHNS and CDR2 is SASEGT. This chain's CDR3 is CASSGEFTDTQYF. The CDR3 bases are TGTGCCAGCAGTGGGGAGTTCACAGATACGCAGTATTTT.

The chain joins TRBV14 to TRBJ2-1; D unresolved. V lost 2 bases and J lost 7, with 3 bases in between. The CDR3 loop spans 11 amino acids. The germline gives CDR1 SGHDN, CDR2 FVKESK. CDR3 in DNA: TGTGCCAGCAGCCAAATAAATGAGCAGTTCTTC. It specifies CASSQINEQFF.

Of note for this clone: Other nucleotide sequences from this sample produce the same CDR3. The CDR3 spells CASSLRGAAYNEQFF. Written as DNA, the CDR3 is TGTGCCAGCAGCTTAAGAGGGGCAGCCTACAATGAGCAGTTCTTC. This sequence joins TRBV7-2 and TRBJ2-1; possibly TRBD1 or TRBD2 for D (5 bases each). V was cut by 2 bases and J by 2 bases, with 10 bases left in between. The CDR3 runs to 15 residues. CDR1 is SGHTA, CDR2 FQGNSA, per germline.

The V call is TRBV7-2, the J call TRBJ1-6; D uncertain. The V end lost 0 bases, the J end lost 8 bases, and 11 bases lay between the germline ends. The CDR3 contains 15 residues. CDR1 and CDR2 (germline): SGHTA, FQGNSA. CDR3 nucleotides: TGTGCCAGCAGCTTAGCTCGACTCTCGGATTCACCCCTCCACTTT. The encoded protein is CASSLARLSDSPLHF.

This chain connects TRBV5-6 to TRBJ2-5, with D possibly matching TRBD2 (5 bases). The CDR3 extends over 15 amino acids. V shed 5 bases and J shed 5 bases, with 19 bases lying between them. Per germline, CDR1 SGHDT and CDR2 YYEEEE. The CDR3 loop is CASSPRPGLGETQYF. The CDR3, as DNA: TGTGCCAGCAGTCCCCGGCCGGGGTTAGGGGAGACCCAGTACTTC.

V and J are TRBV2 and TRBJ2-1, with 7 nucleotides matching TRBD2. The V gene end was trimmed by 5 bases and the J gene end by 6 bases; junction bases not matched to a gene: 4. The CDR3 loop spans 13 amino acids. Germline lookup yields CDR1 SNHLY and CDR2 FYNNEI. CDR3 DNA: TGTGCCAGCAGTCCTTGGGAGGGCAATGAGCAGTTCTTC. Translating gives CASSPWEGNEQFF.

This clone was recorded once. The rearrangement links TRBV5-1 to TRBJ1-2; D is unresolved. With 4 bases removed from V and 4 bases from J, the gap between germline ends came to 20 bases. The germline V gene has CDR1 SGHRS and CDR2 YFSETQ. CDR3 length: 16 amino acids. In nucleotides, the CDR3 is TGCGCCAGCAGCCTTCCCGGCCCGCAAGAAGGCTATGGCTACACCTTC. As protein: CASSLPGPQEGYGYTF.

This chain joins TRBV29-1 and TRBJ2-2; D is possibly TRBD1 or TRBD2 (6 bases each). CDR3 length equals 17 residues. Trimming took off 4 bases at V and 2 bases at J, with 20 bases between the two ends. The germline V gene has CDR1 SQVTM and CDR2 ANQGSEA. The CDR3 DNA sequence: TGCAGCGTTGGAGGGGGGACCCGCGCTATCAACACCGGGGAGCTGTTTTTT. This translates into CSVGGGTRAINTGELFF.

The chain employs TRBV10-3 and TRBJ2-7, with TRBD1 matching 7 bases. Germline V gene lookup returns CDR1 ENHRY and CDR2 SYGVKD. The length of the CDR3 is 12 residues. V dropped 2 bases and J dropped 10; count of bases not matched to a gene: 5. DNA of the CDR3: TGTGCCATCAGTGAGCAAAGACAGGGTCAGTACTTC. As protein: CAISEQRQGQYF.

CDR3 nucleotides: TGTGCCTGGAGTTCCTCCCGGGAGACCCAGTACTTC. Translating it yields CAWSSSRETQYF. The chain has TRBV30 and TRBJ2-5; no reliable D call. The CDR3 has 12 residues. Trimming pared 2 bases from V and 5 bases from J, leaving 9 bases between. CDR1 and CDR2 (germline): GTSNPN, SVGIG (reference sequence). Using reference TRBV30 and TRBJ2-5 for the parts outside the CDR3, the full variable domain is SQTIHQWPATLVQPVGSPLSLECTVEGTSNPNLYWYRQAAGRGLQLLFYSVGIGQISSEVPQNLSASRPQDRQFILSSKKLLLSDSGFYLCAWSSSRETQYFGPGTRLLVL.

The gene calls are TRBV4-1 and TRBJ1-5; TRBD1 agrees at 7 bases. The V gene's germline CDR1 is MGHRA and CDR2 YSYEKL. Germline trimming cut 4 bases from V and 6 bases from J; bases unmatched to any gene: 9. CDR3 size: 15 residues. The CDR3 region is CASSLTQQGSQPQHF. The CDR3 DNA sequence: TGCGCCAGCAGCCTGACCCAACAGGGGAGTCAGCCCCAGCATTTT.

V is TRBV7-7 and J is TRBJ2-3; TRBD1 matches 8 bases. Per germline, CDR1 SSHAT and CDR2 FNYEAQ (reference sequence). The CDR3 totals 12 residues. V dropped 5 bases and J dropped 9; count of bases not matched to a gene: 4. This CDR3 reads CASSLGQGTQYF. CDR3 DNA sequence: TGTGCCAGCAGCCTCGGACAGGGAACGCAGTATTTT.